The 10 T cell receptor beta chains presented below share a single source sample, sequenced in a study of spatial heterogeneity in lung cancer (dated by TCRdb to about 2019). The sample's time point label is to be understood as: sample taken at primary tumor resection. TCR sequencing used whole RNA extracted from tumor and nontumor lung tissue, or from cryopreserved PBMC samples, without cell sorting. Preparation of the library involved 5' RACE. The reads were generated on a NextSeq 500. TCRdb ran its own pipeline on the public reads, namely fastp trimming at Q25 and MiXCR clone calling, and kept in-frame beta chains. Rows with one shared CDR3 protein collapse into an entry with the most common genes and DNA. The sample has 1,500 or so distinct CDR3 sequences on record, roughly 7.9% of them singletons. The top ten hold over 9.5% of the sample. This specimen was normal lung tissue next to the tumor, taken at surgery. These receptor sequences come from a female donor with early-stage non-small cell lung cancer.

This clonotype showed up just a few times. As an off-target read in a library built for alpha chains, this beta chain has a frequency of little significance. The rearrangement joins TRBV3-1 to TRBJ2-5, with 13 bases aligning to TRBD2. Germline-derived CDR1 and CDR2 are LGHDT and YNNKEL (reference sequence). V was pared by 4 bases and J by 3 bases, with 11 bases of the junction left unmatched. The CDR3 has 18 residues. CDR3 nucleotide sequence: TGTGCCAGCAGCCCCGGACTAGCGGGAGTCATCGCAGAAGAGACCCAGTACTTC. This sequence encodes CASSPGLAGVIAEETQYF.

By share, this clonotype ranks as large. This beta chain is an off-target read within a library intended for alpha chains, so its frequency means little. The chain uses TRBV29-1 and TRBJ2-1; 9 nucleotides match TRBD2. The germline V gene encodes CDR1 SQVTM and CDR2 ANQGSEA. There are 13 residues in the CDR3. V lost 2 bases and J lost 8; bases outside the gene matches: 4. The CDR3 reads CSVERLAGHEQFF. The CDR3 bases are TGCAGCGTTGAACGCCTAGCGGGGCATGAGCAGTTCTTC.

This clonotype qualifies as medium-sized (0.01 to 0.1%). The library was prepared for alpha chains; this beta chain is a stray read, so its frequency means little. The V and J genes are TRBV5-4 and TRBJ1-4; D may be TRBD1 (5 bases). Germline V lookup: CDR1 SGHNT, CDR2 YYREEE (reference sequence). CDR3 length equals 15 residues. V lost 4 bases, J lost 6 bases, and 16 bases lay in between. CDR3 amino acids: CASSGGGVGDEKLFF. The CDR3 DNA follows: TGTGCCAGCAGCGGGGGAGGCGTCGGAGATGAAAAACTGTTTTTT.

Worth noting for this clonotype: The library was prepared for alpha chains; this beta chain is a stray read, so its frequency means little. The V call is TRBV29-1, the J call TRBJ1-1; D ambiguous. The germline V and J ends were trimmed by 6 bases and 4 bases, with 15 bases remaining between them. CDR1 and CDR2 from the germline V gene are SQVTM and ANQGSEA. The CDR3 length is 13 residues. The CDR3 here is CSVTEGSGTEAFF. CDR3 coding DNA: TGCAGCGTCACGGAGGGATCGGGCACTGAAGCTTTCTTT.

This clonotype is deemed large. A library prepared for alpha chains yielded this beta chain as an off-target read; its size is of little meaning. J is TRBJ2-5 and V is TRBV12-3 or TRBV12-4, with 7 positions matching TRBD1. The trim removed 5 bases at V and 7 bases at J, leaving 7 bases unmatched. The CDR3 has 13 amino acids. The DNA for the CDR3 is TGTGCCAGCAGTCCCTCGGACAGGTCGACCCAGTACTTC. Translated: CASSPSDRSTQYF.

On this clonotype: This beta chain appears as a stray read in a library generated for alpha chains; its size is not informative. This CDR3 is CASSYGPAGGTQYF. In nucleotides, the CDR3 is TGTGCCAGCAGTTACGGGCCCGCCGGTGGTACGCAGTATTTT. The gene calls are TRBV6-2 or TRBV6-3 and TRBJ2-3; no clear D gene. The CDR3 extends over 14 amino acids. CDR1 and CDR2 from the germline V gene are MNHEY and SVGEGT. V lost 2 bases to trimming and J lost 8 bases, with 14 bases between them.

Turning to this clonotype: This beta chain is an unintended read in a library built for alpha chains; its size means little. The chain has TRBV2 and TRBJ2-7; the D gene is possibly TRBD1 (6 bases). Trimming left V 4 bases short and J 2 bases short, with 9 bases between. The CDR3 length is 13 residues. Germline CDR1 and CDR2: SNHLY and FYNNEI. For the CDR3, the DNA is TGTGCCAGCAGTGTGGCAGGGGCCTACGAGCAGTACTTC. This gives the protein CASSVAGAYEQYF.

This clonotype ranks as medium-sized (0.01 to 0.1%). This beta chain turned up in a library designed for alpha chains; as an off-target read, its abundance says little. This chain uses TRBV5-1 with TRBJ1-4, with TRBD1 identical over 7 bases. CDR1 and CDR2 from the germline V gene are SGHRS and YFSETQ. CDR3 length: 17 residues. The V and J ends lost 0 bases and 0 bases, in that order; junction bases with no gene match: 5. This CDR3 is CASSLGGGPSTNEKLFF. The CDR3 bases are TGCGCCAGCAGCTTGGGAGGGGGCCCCTCAACTAATGAAAAACTGTTTTTT.

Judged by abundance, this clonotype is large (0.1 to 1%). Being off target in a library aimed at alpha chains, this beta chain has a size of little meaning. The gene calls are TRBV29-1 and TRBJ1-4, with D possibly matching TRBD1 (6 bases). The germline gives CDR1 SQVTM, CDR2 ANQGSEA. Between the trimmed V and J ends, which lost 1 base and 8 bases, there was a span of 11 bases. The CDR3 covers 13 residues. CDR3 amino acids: CSVEARGKEKLFF. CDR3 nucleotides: TGCAGCGTTGAAGCCAGGGGAAAGGAAAAACTGTTTTTT. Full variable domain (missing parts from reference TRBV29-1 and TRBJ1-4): SAVISQKPSRDICQRGTSLTIQCQVDSQVTMMFWYRQQPGQSLTLIATANQGSEATYESGFVIDKFPISRPNLTFSTLTVSNMSPEDSSIYLCSVEARGKEKLFFGSGTQLSVL.

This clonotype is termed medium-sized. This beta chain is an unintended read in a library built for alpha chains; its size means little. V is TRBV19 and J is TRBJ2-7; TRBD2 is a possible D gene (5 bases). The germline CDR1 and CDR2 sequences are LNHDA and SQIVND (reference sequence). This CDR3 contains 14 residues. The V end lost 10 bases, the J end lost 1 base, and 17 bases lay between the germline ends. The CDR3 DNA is TGTGCCATGATACGGACCCGAGGGTCCTACGAGCAGTACTTC. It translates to CAMIRTRGSYEQYF.